The 10 T cell receptor beta chains presented below share a single source sample, sequenced in a study of T-cell reconstitution after alpha-beta-depleted transplantation in children. For TCRbeta, the library was prepared with unique molecular identifiers. From the PCR reads, TCRdb called clonotypes with MiXCR, one entry per CDR3 protein. The data contain around 250,000 distinct CDR3 sequences, around 8% of them seen just once; the ten biggest clones take up 6.3%. The sample in question was PBMCs, mostly from graft donor cells, obtained 180 days after TCRalphabeta/CD19-depleted stem cell transplant. The source is a male patient younger than 18 who had a stem cell transplant for acute lymphoblastic leukemia, so the T cells may come from the graft donor.

In its sample, this clonotype was seen many times. This chain links TRBV20-1 with TRBJ2-3; 9 bases line up with TRBD2. Trimming took 3 bases from V and 5 from J; bases not matched to a gene: 6. Germline lookup yields CDR1 DFQATT and CDR2 SNEGSKA (reference sequence). The CDR3 length is 14 residues. CDR3 coding DNA: TGCAGTGCTAGCCTCCTAGCGGGGAAAGATACGCAGTATTTT. It translates to CSASLLAGKDTQYF.

This clonotype was detected ten times or more. The CDR3 region has the DNA TGCAGTGCTAGTAAGGGGGGCATATCCTATAATTCACCCCTCCACTTT. Translated: CSASKGGISYNSPLHF. This chain links TRBV20-1 with TRBJ1-6, with D maybe TRBD1 (6 bases). The CDR3 consists of 16 residues. Between the trimmed V and J ends, which lost 3 bases and 1 base, there was a span of 13 bases. In germline, CDR1 is DFQATT, CDR2 SNEGSKA (reference sequence).

The sample holds many counts of this clonotype. This rearrangement joins TRBV4-1 to TRBJ2-1; TRBD2 matches 14 bases. CDR3 length equals 17 residues. Germline V gives CDR1 MGHRA, CDR2 YSYEKL. Trimming took 3 bases from V and 7 from J; bases not matched to a gene: 8. The CDR3 here is CASSHPPGLAGGNEQFF. The DNA of the CDR3 is TGCGCCAGCAGCCACCCCCCTGGACTAGCGGGGGGAAATGAGCAGTTCTTC.

Ten or more counts support this clonotype. The chain joins TRBV28 to TRBJ1-1, with 8 bases fitting TRBD1. J gave up 4 bases and V 4 bases, and 5 bases lay outside the gene matches. The CDR3 runs to 14 residues. Germline V gene lookup returns CDR1 MDHEN and CDR2 SYDVKM. CDR3 sequence (DNA): TGTGCCAGCAGTTCCGACAGGGGAGGCACTGAAGCTTTCTTT. This encodes CASSSDRGGTEAFF.

About this clonotype itself: This may be a read error: a much more frequent sequence differs by one nucleotide. V is TRBV3-1 and J is TRBJ2-2; 9 bases agree with TRBD2. The CDR3 extends over 16 amino acids. Germline V gene lookup returns CDR1 LGHDT and CDR2 YNNKEL (reference sequence). The junction had 4 bases not matched to a gene; V was cut back by 4 bases and J by 1 base. Here the CDR3 reads CASSLGTSWNTGELFF. DNA for the CDR3: TGTGCCAGCAGCCTCGGGACTAGCTGGAACACCGGGGAGCTGTTTTTT.

Many counts were recorded for this clonotype. The chain employs TRBV3-1 and TRBJ2-1; 10 nucleotides align to TRBD2. Germline V gene lookup returns CDR1 LGHDT and CDR2 YNNKEL (reference sequence). Unmatched junction bases numbered 3, after V lost 6 bases and J lost 1 base. The CDR3 contains 15 residues. The chain's CDR3 is CASRQRGGSYNEQFF. CDR3 DNA sequence: TGTGCCAGCAGACAGCGGGGGGGTTCCTACAATGAGCAGTTCTTC.

This clonotype was counted at least ten times. This chain connects TRBV5-1 to TRBJ2-7; D might be TRBD1 (8 bases). The germline V gene encodes CDR1 SGHRS and CDR2 YFSETQ. This CDR3 spans 14 amino acids. V was pared by 4 bases and J by 3 bases, with 14 bases between. CDR3 nucleotide sequence: TGCGCCAGCAGCGGACAGGGAGGGTACTACGAGCAGTACTTC. As protein: CASSGQGGYYEQYF.

This clonotype was observed many times. This chain connects TRBV12-3 or TRBV12-4 to TRBJ2-5; tentatively, D is TRBD1 (5 bases). This CDR3 region has 14 residues. V was trimmed by 6 bases and J by 3 bases, leaving 14 bases between them. CDR3 amino acids: CASRDTHWEETQYF. The CDR3 bases are TGTGCCAGCAGGGACACCCATTGGGAAGAGACCCAGTACTTC.

Comments on this clonotype: A much larger clonotype is one base distant, so this may be a read error. The gene calls are TRBV5-1 and TRBJ2-3; 7 bases are shared with TRBD2. The CDR3 runs to 14 residues. V dropped 4 bases and J dropped 7; count of bases not matched to a gene: 9. CDR1 and CDR2 from the germline V gene are SGHRS and YFSETQ. The CDR3 sequence: CASSNSGRSHTQYF. In DNA form, the CDR3 reads TGCGCCAGCAGCAATAGCGGGCGATCCCATACGCAGTATTTT.

This clonotype was counted at least ten times. The gene calls are TRBV25-1 and TRBJ2-1; 8 nucleotides line up with TRBD1. This CDR3 contains 14 residues. Trimming removed 5 bases from V and 2 bases from J; junction bases left unmatched: 2. From germline, CDR1 is MGHDK and CDR2 SYGVNS. The DNA for the CDR3 is TGTGCCAGCAGTTGGACAGGGACCTACAATGAGCAGTTCTTC. This gives the protein CASSWTGTYNEQFF.